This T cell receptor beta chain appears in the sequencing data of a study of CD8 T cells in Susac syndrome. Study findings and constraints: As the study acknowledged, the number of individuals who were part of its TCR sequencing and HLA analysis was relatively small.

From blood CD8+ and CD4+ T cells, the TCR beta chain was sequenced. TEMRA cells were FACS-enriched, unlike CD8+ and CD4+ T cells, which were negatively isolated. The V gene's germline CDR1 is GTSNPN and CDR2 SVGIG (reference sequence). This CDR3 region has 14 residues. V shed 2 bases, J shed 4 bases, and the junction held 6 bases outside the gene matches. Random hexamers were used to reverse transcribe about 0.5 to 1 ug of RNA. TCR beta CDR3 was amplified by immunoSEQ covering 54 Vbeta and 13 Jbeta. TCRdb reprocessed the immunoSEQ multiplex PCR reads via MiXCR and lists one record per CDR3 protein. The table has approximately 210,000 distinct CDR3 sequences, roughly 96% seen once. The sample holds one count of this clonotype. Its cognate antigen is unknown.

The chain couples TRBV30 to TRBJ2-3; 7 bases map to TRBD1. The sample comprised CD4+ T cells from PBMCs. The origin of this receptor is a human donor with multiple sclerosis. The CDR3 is CAWSTGAAADTQYF. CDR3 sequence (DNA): TGTGCCTGGAGTACAGGGGCGGCGGCAGATACGCAGTATTTT.